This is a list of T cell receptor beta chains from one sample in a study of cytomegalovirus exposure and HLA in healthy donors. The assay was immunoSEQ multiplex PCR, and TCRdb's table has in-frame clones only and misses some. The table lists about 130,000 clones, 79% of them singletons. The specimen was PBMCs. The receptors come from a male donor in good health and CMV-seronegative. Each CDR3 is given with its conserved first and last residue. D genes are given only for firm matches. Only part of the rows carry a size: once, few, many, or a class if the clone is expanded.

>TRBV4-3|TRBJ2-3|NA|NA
CASSQTISRGTQYF
TGCGCCAGCAGCCAGACTATTTCGAGAGGGACGCAGTATTTT
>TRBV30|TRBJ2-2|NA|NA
CAWSRTSGELFF
TGTGCCTGGAGTCGGACATCCGGGGAGCTGTTTTTT
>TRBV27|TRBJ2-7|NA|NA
CASSSRDAGEQYF
TGTGCCAGCAGTTCGCGGGACGCTGGCGAGCAGTACTTC
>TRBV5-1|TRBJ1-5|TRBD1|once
CASSHGQEGQPQHF
TGCGCCAGCAGCCACGGACAGGAGGGTCAGCCCCAGCATTTT
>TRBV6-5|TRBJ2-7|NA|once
CASSSTVYEQYF
TGTGCCAGCAGTTCTACCGTCTACGAGCAGTACTTC
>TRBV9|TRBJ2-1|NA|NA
CASSGRRGQYNEQFF
TGTGCCAGCAGCGGCCGGAGGGGTCAATACAATGAGCAGTTCTTC
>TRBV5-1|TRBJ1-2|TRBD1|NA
CASSPGTVYGYTF
TGCGCCAGCAGCCCCGGGACAGTTTATGGCTACACCTTC
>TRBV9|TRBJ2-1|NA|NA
CASSVAKYSYNEQFF
TGTGCCAGCAGCGTAGCTAAGTACTCCTACAATGAGCAGTTCTTC
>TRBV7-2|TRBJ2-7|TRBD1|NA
CASSLGVGGTGGSYEQYF
TGTGCCAGCAGCTTAGGAGTTGGCGGGACAGGGGGCTCCTACGAGCAGTACTTC
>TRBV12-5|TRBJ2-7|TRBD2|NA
CASGLAGLVSEQYF
TGTGCTAGTGGTTTGGCCGGACTAGTTTCCGAGCAGTACTTC
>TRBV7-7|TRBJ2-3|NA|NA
CASSSVQADTQYF
TGTGCTAGCAGCTCAGTACAGGCAGATACGCAGTATTTT
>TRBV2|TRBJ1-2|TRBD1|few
CASSEVGQGDGYTF
TGTGCCAGCAGTGAAGTTGGACAGGGTGATGGCTACACCTTC
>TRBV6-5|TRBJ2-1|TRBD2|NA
CASSSLWTSGDNEQFF
TGTGCCAGCAGTTCTTTATGGACTAGCGGGGACAATGAGCAGTTCTTC
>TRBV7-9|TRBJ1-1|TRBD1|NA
CSSSVTGANTEAFF
TGTTCCAGCAGCGTAACAGGGGCGAACACTGAAGCTTTCTTT
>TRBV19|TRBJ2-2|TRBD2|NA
CASSMARGGPGELFF
TGTGCCAGTAGTATGGCACGGGGGGGCCCCGGGGAGCTGTTTTTT
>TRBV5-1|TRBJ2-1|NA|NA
CASSLALTSYNEQFF
TGCGCCAGCAGCTTGGCTCTAACCTCCTACAATGAGCAGTTCTTC
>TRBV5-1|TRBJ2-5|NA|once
CASSIGSGFQETQYF
TGCGCCAGCAGCATCGGTAGTGGTTTCCAAGAGACCCAGTACTTC
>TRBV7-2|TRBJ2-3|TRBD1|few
CASSAGTGDTQYF
TGTGCCAGCAGCGCCGGGACAGGGGATACGCAGTATTTT
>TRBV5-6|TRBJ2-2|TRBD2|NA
CASSFPSGVDTGELFF
TGTGCCAGCAGCTTCCCTAGCGGGGTCGACACCGGGGAGCTGTTTTTT
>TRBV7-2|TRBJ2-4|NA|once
CASSLAQLAKNIQYF
TGTGCCAGCAGCTTAGCGCAGTTAGCCAAAAACATTCAGTACTTC
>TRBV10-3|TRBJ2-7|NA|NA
CAISGRSRLNSYEQYF
TGTGCCATCAGTGGGCGGTCCAGACTAAACTCCTACGAGCAGTACTTC
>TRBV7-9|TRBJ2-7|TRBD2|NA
CSVGGDSYEQYF
TGTTCCGTCGGGGGGGACTCCTACGAGCAGTACTTC
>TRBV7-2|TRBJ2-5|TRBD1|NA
CASSHTGTGGAGTQYF
TGTGCCAGCAGCCACACCGGGACAGGGGGCGCGGGGACCCAGTACTTC
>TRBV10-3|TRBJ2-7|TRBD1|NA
CAISVGQGAYEQYF
TGTGCCATCAGTGTAGGACAGGGGGCCTACGAGCAGTACTTC
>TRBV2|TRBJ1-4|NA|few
CASRQQGRSEKLFF
TGTGCCAGCAGACAACAGGGAAGATCGGAAAAACTGTTTTTT
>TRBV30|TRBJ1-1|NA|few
CAWMLRGGTEAFF
TGTGCCTGGATGTTAAGGGGAGGGACTGAAGCTTTCTTT
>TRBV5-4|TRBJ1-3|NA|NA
CASSVDSLSGNTIYF
TGTGCCAGCAGCGTAGACAGCCTCTCTGGAAACACCATATATTTT
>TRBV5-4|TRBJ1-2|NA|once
CASIRAGENGYTF
TGTGCCAGCATACGGGCGGGGGAGAATGGCTACACCTTC
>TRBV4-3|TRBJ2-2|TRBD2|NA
CASSQPGTSNPGELFF
TGCGCCAGCAGCCAACCCGGGACTAGTAATCCCGGGGAGCTGTTTTTT
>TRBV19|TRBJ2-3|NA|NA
CASSEARPDTQYF
TGTGCCAGTAGTGAGGCGCGGCCAGATACGCAGTATTTT
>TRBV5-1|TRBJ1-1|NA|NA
CASTTGQNTEAFF
TGCGCCAGCACTACGGGACAGAACACTGAAGCTTTCTTT
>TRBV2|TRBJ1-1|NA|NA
CASTTEGYTEAFF
TGTGCCAGCACCACAGAGGGTTACACTGAAGCTTTCTTT
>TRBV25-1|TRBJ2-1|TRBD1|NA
CASSDDRVPYNEQFF
TGTGCCAGCAGTGACGACAGGGTCCCCTACAATGAGCAGTTCTTC
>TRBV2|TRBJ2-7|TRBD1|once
CASSDPRASRQGPSYEQYF
TGTGCCAGCAGTGACCCACGTGCGTCTAGACAGGGGCCCTCCTACGAGCAGTACTTC
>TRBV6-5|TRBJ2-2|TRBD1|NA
CASSYELQGATGELFF
TGTGCCAGCAGTTACGAGCTCCAGGGGGCTACCGGGGAGCTGTTTTTT
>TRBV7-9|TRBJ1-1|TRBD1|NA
CASSHPGQGASTEAFF
TGTGCCAGCAGCCACCCAGGACAGGGGGCCAGCACTGAAGCTTTCTTT
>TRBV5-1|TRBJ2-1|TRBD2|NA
CASSWARGGDNEQFF
TGCGCCAGCAGCTGGGCCCGGGGGGGAGACAATGAGCAGTTCTTC
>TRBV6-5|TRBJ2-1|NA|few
CASSYSGGFYNEQFF
TGTGCCAGCAGTTACTCGGGGGGTTTCTACAATGAGCAGTTCTTC
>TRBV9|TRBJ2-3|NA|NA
CASSALLVRGTDTQYF
TGTGCCAGCAGCGCCCTACTAGTTCGTGGCACAGATACGCAGTATTTT
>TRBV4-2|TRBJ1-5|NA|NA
CASSHEIGGRNQPQHF
TGTGCCAGCAGCCATGAAATAGGGGGACGCAATCAGCCCCAGCATTTT
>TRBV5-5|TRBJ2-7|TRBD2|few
CASVPGAGGPGEQYF
TGTGCCAGCGTACCCGGAGCGGGGGGGCCAGGAGAGCAGTACTTC
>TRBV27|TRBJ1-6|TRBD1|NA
CASKTGGPVYNSPLHF
TGTGCCAGCAAGACAGGGGGCCCTGTCTATAATTCACCCCTCCACTTT
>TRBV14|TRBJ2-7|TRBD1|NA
CASSQDSWSGQGVHEQYF
TGTGCCAGCAGCCAAGATTCTTGGTCCGGACAGGGGGTGCACGAGCAGTACTTC
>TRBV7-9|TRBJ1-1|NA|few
CASSLHEGVEAFF
TGTGCCAGCAGCTTACACGAGGGGGTTGAAGCTTTCTTT
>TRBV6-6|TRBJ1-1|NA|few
CASVPGGNTEAFF
TGTGCCAGCGTCCCGGGGGGGAACACTGAAGCTTTCTTT
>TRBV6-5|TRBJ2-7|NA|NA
CASSYTSSYEQYF
TGTGCCAGCAGTTACACTAGTTCCTACGAGCAGTACTTC
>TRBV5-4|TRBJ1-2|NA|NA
CASSLDTIGYGYTF
TGTGCCAGCAGCTTAGACACGATCGGCTATGGCTACACCTTC
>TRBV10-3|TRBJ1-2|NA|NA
CAISLGVAPRYGYTF
TGTGCCATCAGTCTTGGAGTGGCCCCAAGATATGGCTACACCTTC
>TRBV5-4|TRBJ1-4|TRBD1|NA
CASSKGQATNEKLFF
TGTGCCAGCAGCAAAGGACAGGCAACTAATGAAAAACTGTTTTTT
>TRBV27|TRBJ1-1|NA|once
CASSFYQGSTEAFF
TGTGCCAGCAGTTTTTATCAGGGAAGTACTGAAGCTTTCTTT
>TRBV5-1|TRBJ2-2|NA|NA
CASREGTDTGELFF
TGCGCCAGCAGGGAGGGGACAGACACCGGGGAGCTGTTTTTT
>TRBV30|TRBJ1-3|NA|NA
CACAPIVGNTIYF
TGTGCCTGTGCGCCTATCGTGGGAAACACCATATATTTT
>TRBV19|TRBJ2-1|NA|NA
CASSIDGWNYNEQFF
TGTGCCAGTAGTATCGACGGGTGGAACTACAATGAGCAGTTCTTC
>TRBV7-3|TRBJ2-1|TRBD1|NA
CASSKGTGGRTYNEQFF
TGTGCCAGCAGCAAAGGGACAGGGGGCAGGACCTACAATGAGCAGTTCTTC
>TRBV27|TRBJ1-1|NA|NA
CASSYDRMNTEAFF
TGTGCCAGCAGTTACGACAGGATGAACACTGAAGCTTTCTTT
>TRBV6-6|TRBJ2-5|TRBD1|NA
CASGRGQGGETQYF
TGTGCCAGCGGGCGGGGACAGGGGGGAGAGACCCAGTACTTC
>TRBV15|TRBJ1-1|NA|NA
CATSREGRAEAFF
TGTGCCACCAGCAGAGAGGGGAGGGCTGAAGCTTTCTTT
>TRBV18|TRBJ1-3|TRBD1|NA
CASSPLLTGANSGNTIYF
TGTGCCAGCTCACCACTTTTGACAGGGGCAAACTCTGGAAACACCATATATTTT
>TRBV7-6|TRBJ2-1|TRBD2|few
CASSYPLAGQALNEQFF
TGTGCCAGCAGTTATCCTCTAGCGGGGCAGGCACTCAATGAGCAGTTCTTC
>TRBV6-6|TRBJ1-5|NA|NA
CASSSLWGQPQHF
TGTGCCAGCAGTTCCCTGTGGGGCCAGCCCCAGCATTTT